The 18 T cell receptor beta chains presented below share a single source sample, sequenced in a study of T cell repertoires in cytomegalovirus infection. Antigens of these TCRs are unknown. In TCRdb, the reads were re-called with MiXCR into one record per CDR3 protein. This sample has over 95,000 distinct CDR3 sequences, with roughly 30% found just once. The sequencing used CD8+ T cells from cultured PBMCs, collected from culture after CMV antigen stimulation. The receptors were sampled from a human donor in good health (CMV status not recorded). Some clones in this sample may be carry-over from other donors' samples.

The chain has TRBV7-8 and TRBJ2-7; D is perhaps TRBD2 (6 bases). V gave up 3 bases and J gave up 4 bases, with 19 bases separating them. The CDR3 spans 16 residues. Germline V gives CDR1 SGHVS, CDR2 FQNEAQ. Here the CDR3 reads CASSLDGGGVGYEQYF. The DNA for the CDR3 is TGTGCCAGCAGCTTGGACGGTGGAGGGGTAGGGTACGAGCAGTACTTC.

This clonotype was observed many times. The CDR3: CASSPGEETQYF. The CDR3 bases are TGTGCCAGCAGCCCAGGGGAAGAGACCCAGTACTTC. V gene TRBV6-1 combines with J gene TRBJ2-5; D possibly corresponds to TRBD1 (6 bases). The CDR3 extends over 12 amino acids. The ends were cut back, 6 bases at V and 3 bases at J, with 8 bases in the middle. Germline V gives CDR1 MNHNS, CDR2 SASEGT.

This rearrangement joins TRBV4-1 to TRBJ2-7; D perhaps matches TRBD2 (6 bases). The CDR3 is made up of 13 amino acids. The ends were cut back, 0 bases at V and 6 bases at J, with 9 bases in the middle. Germline V gives CDR1 MGHRA, CDR2 YSYEKL. The CDR3 bases are TGCGCCAGCAGCCAAGAATCGGGGGTCGAGCAGTACTTC. Protein: CASSQESGVEQYF.

The chain carries TRBV4-1 and TRBJ2-1; no definite D call. The CDR3 sequence is 16 residues long. Germline values: CDR1 MGHRA, CDR2 YSYEKL. V dropped 7 bases and J dropped 0 bases, with 16 bases sitting between them. The CDR3 nucleotides are TGCGCCAGCACCCGCGACACCGGTAGCTCCTACAATGAGCAGTTCTTC. Its translation: CASTRDTGSSYNEQFF.

This clonotype was found a few times. The chain employs TRBV7-6 and TRBJ1-1; no reliable D call. Trimming took off 8 bases at V and 0 bases at J, with 16 bases between the two ends. Germline CDR1 SGHVS, CDR2 FNYEAQ. This CDR3 has 15 amino acids. The CDR3 reads CASLPGTHMNTEAFF. The CDR3 DNA sequence: TGTGCCAGCCTTCCGGGTACTCACATGAACACTGAAGCTTTCTTT.

The table lists this clonotype with a count of one. The chain combines TRBV27 with TRBJ1-2, with a tentative D call TRBD1 (5 bases). CDR1 and CDR2 from the germline V gene are MNHEY and SMNVEV (reference sequence). The CDR3 covers 16 residues. V was cut by 2 bases and J by 5 bases, with 18 bases left in between. The CDR3 spells CASSLLGGGTLYGYTF. The CDR3 bases are TGTGCCAGCAGTTTACTTGGCGGAGGGACCTTATATGGCTACACCTTC.

This clonotype came up many times. This chain connects TRBV5-4 to TRBJ1-6, with D possibly matching TRBD1 (6 bases). CDR1 is SGHNT and CDR2 is YYREEE in the germline V gene (reference sequence). The CDR3 extends over 14 amino acids. The V gene lost 4 bases and the J gene lost 5 bases, with 10 bases spanning the gap. CDR3 in amino acids: CASSLGGDNSPLHF. Written as DNA, the CDR3 is TGTGCCAGCAGCCTCGGGGGCGATAATTCACCCCTCCACTTT.

This clonotype was observed a few times. V usage is TRBV27 and J usage is TRBJ1-1; D might be TRBD1 (5 bases). The CDR3 sequence is 15 residues long. With 4 bases removed from V and 0 bases from J, the gap between germline ends came to 12 bases. CDR1 and CDR2 from the germline V gene are MNHEY and SMNVEV (reference sequence). The CDR3 DNA is TGTGCCAGCAGTTCCTCGACAGAGATGAACACTGAAGCTTTCTTT. This gives the protein CASSSSTEMNTEAFF.

V usage is TRBV9 and J usage is TRBJ2-7, with TRBD2 identical over 8 bases. With 5 bases clipped from V and 0 bases from J, the junction kept 7 bases outside the gene matches. The germline CDR1 and CDR2 sequences are SGDLS and YYNGEE. This CDR3 is 15 amino acids long. CDR3 in DNA: TGTGCCAGCAGTGCCTCGGGGGGGCCCTCCTACGAGCAGTACTTC. Translating gives CASSASGGPSYEQYF.

Many counts were recorded for this clonotype. The chain carries TRBV12-3 or TRBV12-4 and TRBJ1-2; unclear D gene. Deletions cut 3 bases from V and 8 bases from J, with 10 bases between. The CDR3 loop spans 12 amino acids. This CDR3 reads CASSFVGRGYTF. CDR3 nucleotide sequence: TGTGCCAGCAGTTTCGTCGGGAGAGGCTACACCTTC.

The chain combines TRBV5-6 with TRBJ1-3; no definite D call. Germline V lookup: CDR1 SGHDT, CDR2 YYEEEE. The V end was cut by 0 bases, the J end by 0 bases, with 10 bases between. The CDR3 contains 16 residues. DNA for the CDR3: TGTGCCAGCAGCTTGGCCTTGTCAAGCTCTGGAAACACCATATATTTT. Its protein is CASSLALSSSGNTIYF.

Notes on this clonotype: Sequence at one end of the junction differs from germline and may be a read error. V is TRBV27 and J is TRBJ2-5; tentative D call: TRBD1 (6 bases). Germline-derived CDR1 and CDR2 are MNHEY and SMNVEV (reference sequence). The CDR3 consists of 14 residues. For the CDR3, the DNA is TGTACCAGCTTATCGTTGGGGGCCGAAGAGACCCAGTACTTC. Translated: CTSLSLGAEETQYF.

The rearrangement uses TRBV7-4 and TRBJ2-5; the D call may be TRBD1 or TRBD2 (5 bases each). CDR1 and CDR2 from the germline V gene are SGHVT and SQSDAQ. V lost 4 bases to trimming and J lost 7 bases, with 25 bases between them. The CDR3 runs 17 residues. This chain's CDR3 is CASSSTPGTANKGTQYF. The DNA for the CDR3 is TGTGCCAGCAGCTCTACCCCCGGGACGGCAAATAAGGGGACCCAGTACTTC. Using reference TRBV7-4 and TRBJ2-5 for the parts outside the CDR3, the full variable domain is GAGVSQSPRYKVAKRGRDVALRCDSISGHVTLYWYRQTLGQGSEVLTYSQSDAQRDKSGRPSGRFSAERPERSVSTLKIQRTEQGDSAVYLCASSSTPGTANKGTQYFGPGTRLLVL.

This clonotype has only a few counts. This chain connects TRBV28 to TRBJ1-1, with D unresolved. The CDR3 is 14 amino acids. V dropped 0 bases and J dropped 3 bases, with 8 bases sitting between them. CDR1 is MDHEN, CDR2 SYDVKM, per germline. CDR3 in DNA: TGTGCCAGCAGTTTATGGGGAATTTACACTGAAGCTTTCTTT. As protein: CASSLWGIYTEAFF.

The J gene is TRBJ2-6, the V gene TRBV9, with D unclear. The CDR3 runs 21 residues. With 0 bases removed from V and 0 bases from J, the gap between germline ends came to 22 bases. Looked up from germline, CDR1 is SGDLS and CDR2 is YYNGEE. CDR3 in DNA: TGTGCCAGCAGCGTAGTAGACTCCGAACAGTCGACGAGCTCTGGGGCCAACGTCCTGACTTTC. Protein sequence: CASSVVDSEQSTSSGANVLTF.

This clonotype was found a few times. The rearrangement uses TRBV6-6 and TRBJ1-1; the match to TRBD1 covers 9 bases. Germline values: CDR1 MNHNY, CDR2 SVGAGI (reference sequence). Losses at the gene ends were 7 bases for V and 0 bases for J; bases not matched to a gene: 6. The CDR3 has 15 amino acids. CDR3 coding DNA: TGTGCCAGCAATCAGTGGACAGGGGTGAACACTGAAGCTTTCTTT. Translating it yields CASNQWTGVNTEAFF.

V gene TRBV28 combines with J gene TRBJ1-4; 9 nucleotides agree with TRBD1. The germline V gene has CDR1 MDHEN and CDR2 SYDVKM. This CDR3 contains 19 residues. Trimming at V came to 6 bases and at J to 0 bases, leaving 14 bases not matched to a gene. The CDR3 is CASSYGTGKDTATNEKLFF. Written as DNA, the CDR3 is TGTGCCAGCAGCTATGGGACAGGGAAAGATACTGCAACTAATGAAAAACTGTTTTTT.

A few counts support this clonotype. V is TRBV2 and J is TRBJ2-1; no definite D call. This CDR3 spans 14 amino acids. Germline V gives CDR1 SNHLY, CDR2 FYNNEI. The CDR3 sequence: CAATPGLPGNEQFF. The CDR3 coding sequence is TGTGCAGCTACACCGGGCCTACCCGGAAATGAGCAGTTCTTC.